This is a list of T cell receptor beta chains from one sample in a study of T cells in Graves' hyperthyroidism and ophthalmopathy. Using its own MiXCR run on the multiplex PCR reads, TCRdb lists one record per CDR3 protein. This sample has roughly 240,000 distinct CDR3 sequences, with roughly 17% found just once. The sample was blood. The source of these receptors is a woman younger than 35 with Graves' ophthalmopathy. Both conserved end residues are part of each CDR3. A D gene is named only where the DNA matches it firmly. Only some rows state a clone size, as once, few, many or a class for expanded clones.

DNA,CDR3,V,J,D,size
TGCGCCAGCAGCTTGGGGGGGACAGGAAACTATGGCTACACCTTC,CASSLGGTGNYGYTF,TRBV5-1,TRBJ1-2,TRBD1,many
TGTGCCAGCAGGGACAGGGGGCGGAACGAGCAGTACTTC,CASRDRGRNEQYF,TRBV6-1,TRBJ2-7,TRBD1,many
TGTGCCAGCAGCTTAGCACGGGGACTAGCGGGGCTACAAGAGACCCAGTACTTC,CASSLARGLAGLQETQYF,TRBV11-2,TRBJ2-5,TRBD2,NA
TGCGCCAGCAGTGGGCTGACTAGCACAGATACGCAGTATTTT,CASSGLTSTDTQYF,TRBV10-1,TRBJ2-3,NA,many
TGTGCCAGCAGTGAATATCGGGGTTCCTACGAGCAGTACTTC,CASSEYRGSYEQYF,TRBV6-1,TRBJ2-7,NA,many
TGCAGTGCTAGAGTCAATGAGCAGTTCTTC,CSARVNEQFF,TRBV20-1,TRBJ2-1,NA,many
TGCAGTGCCCCGGGGACTAGCGGGAGGTATGAGCAGTTCTTC,CSAPGTSGRYEQFF,TRBV20-1,TRBJ2-1,TRBD2,NA
TGCAGTGCTAGAGATCTAGGGAGAGAGACCCAGTACTTC,CSARDLGRETQYF,TRBV20-1,TRBJ2-5,NA,many
TGTGCCAGCAGCTCCGCGAGCGGGGGACGGGTCGAGCAGTACTTC,CASSSASGGRVEQYF,TRBV28,TRBJ2-7,TRBD2,many
TGTGCCAGCTCACCAGAGGGACTAGCGGTATACAATGAGCAGTTCTTC,CASSPEGLAVYNEQFF,TRBV18,TRBJ2-1,TRBD2,many
TGCGCCAGCAGCTTGGGACAAATGAACACTGAAGCTTTCTTT,CASSLGQMNTEAFF,TRBV5-1,TRBJ1-1,NA,many
TGCAGTGCTAGCCGACAGGGGCAATCACCCCTCCACTTT,CSASRQGQSPLHF,TRBV20-1,TRBJ1-6,TRBD1,many
TGTGCCAGCAGCCCGGGGTGGGACAGGGGGCGCTACGAGCAGTACTTC,CASSPGWDRGRYEQYF,TRBV13,TRBJ2-7,TRBD1,many
TGTGCCAGCAGCTTAGAAGTGAGGAACACTGAAGCTTTCTTT,CASSLEVRNTEAFF,TRBV7-9,TRBJ1-1,NA,many
TGTGCCAGCAGCACCGGGTCAAACGGAGAACTCTATGGCTACACCTTC,CASSTGSNGELYGYTF,TRBV5-4,TRBJ1-2,NA,few
TGCAGTGCCAGGTCGGGGAGCGGGGTCCACAATGAGCAGTTCTTC,CSARSGSGVHNEQFF,TRBV20-1,TRBJ2-1,TRBD2,many
TGCGCCAGCAGTGAGGGTGGTCCTGAAGCTTTCTTT,CASSEGGPEAFF,TRBV10-1,TRBJ1-1,NA,NA